The rows below give T cell receptor beta chains drawn from one sample of a study of T cells in Graves' hyperthyroidism and ophthalmopathy. TCRdb re-called the multiplex PCR reads through MiXCR, storing one row per CDR3 protein. The top ten hold roughly 8% of the sample, which has some 460,000 distinct CDR3 sequences, 15% to 18% seen once. Specimen: blood. All receptors come from a woman aged 18-35 years with Graves' hyperthyroidism. Both conserved end residues are part of each CDR3. The order of the fields is clone size, V gene, J gene, D gene, CDR3 DNA, CDR3 protein. A D gene is named only where the DNA matches it firmly. A clone size is listed for some rows: how often the clone was seen (once, few, many), or a class if it is expanded.

-	TRBV12-3/TRBV12-4	TRBJ1-2	-	TGTGCCAGCAGCCCAACAGGGACTGGAGGCTACACCTTC	CASSPTGTGGYTF
few	TRBV5-1	TRBJ2-4	-	TGCGCCAGCAGCTTAGGGGGAAAAGCCAAAAACATTCAGTACTTC	CASSLGGKAKNIQYF
few	TRBV6-2/TRBV6-3	TRBJ2-7	-	TGTGCCAGCAGTTACAGGAGAGACGGTTACGAGCAGTACTTC	CASSYRRDGYEQYF
-	TRBV12-5	TRBJ1-5	-	TGTGCTAGTGGTTTACGGGTGGGCAATCAGCCCCAGCATTTT	CASGLRVGNQPQHF
many	TRBV7-9	TRBJ2-5	-	TGTGCCAGCAGCCCACCCGAGGGGGAACGAGGGACCCAGTACTTC	CASSPPEGERGTQYF
many	TRBV6-1	TRBJ2-4	TRBD2	TGTGCCAGCAGTTTCCTAGCGGAAAACATTCAGTACTTC	CASSFLAENIQYF
-	TRBV5-1	TRBJ2-7	TRBD1	TGCGCCAGCAGCCCTCCGGGACAGGGTAAAGAGCAGTACTTC	CASSPPGQGKEQYF
-	TRBV9	TRBJ2-1	TRBD2	TGTGCCAGCAGCATAATAGCGGGAGGTCAGGGGCGGGAAGGATCCTACAATGAGCAGTTCTTC	CASSIIAGGQGREGSYNEQFF
-	TRBV10-3	TRBJ2-3	-	TGTGCCATCGCTGACAGGAGCACAGATACGCAGTATTTT	CAIADRSTDTQYF
many	TRBV7-3	TRBJ2-1	-	TGTGCCAGCAGCCCGGGGGCAGCGGGAGAGCAGTTCTTC	CASSPGAAGEQFF
many	TRBV6-5	TRBJ2-5	-	TGTGCCAGCAGTTACTCAGGGGCCCGGGAGACCCAGTACTTC	CASSYSGARETQYF
-	TRBV5-4	TRBJ2-1	TRBD2	TGTGCCAGCAGCACCAGCGGGGACCTCAGGGATGAGCAGTTCTTC	CASSTSGDLRDEQFF
-	TRBV11-2	TRBJ1-5	TRBD1	TGTGCCAGCAGCTCGGACAGGGGGCCTCAGCCCCAGCATTTT	CASSSDRGPQPQHF
-	TRBV5-1	TRBJ2-1	TRBD2	TGCGCCAGCAGCTTTGGGACTAGCGGGAGAAGAAGCTACAATGAGCAGTTCTTC	CASSFGTSGRRSYNEQFF
many	TRBV24-1	TRBJ2-3	-	TGTGCCACCAGTGATTTCCGACAGCCGGGCCCAGATACGCAGTATTTT	CATSDFRQPGPDTQYF
many	TRBV12-3/TRBV12-4	TRBJ2-3	-	TGTGCCAGCAGTTTAGGAGCGAGGTTCGGCACAGATACGCAGTATTTT	CASSLGARFGTDTQYF
-	TRBV7-3	TRBJ2-2	-	TGTGCCAGCAGCTCTAGAAAGCATGAAGCCGGGGAGCTGTTTTTT	CASSSRKHEAGELFF
-	TRBV2	TRBJ2-1	-	TGTGCCAGCAGTGAGGGACTTCCTTACAATGAGCAGTTCTTC	CASSEGLPYNEQFF
many	TRBV5-5	TRBJ2-7	-	TGTGCCAGCAGCTCCATTACCGCCCACTACTACGAGCAGTACTTC	CASSSITAHYYEQYF
many	TRBV5-6	TRBJ2-7	-	TGTGCCAGCAGATCCAGCGGGTCCCCCTACGAGCAGTACTTC	CASRSSGSPYEQYF
few	TRBV2	TRBJ1-2	-	TGTGGCAGCAGTCTCAGGGACTATGGCTACACCTTC	CGSSLRDYGYTF
many	TRBV28	TRBJ2-3	-	TGTGCCAGCAATCTTGAAGATACGCAGTATTTT	CASNLEDTQYF
-	TRBV6-1	TRBJ1-2	TRBD1	TGTGCCAGCAGCCGCGACAGGGACAACTATGGCTACACCTTC	CASSRDRDNYGYTF
-	TRBV9	TRBJ2-2	TRBD2	TGTGCCAGCAGCGTCCCTAGCGGGGGGCCTAACACCGGGGAGCTGTTTTTT	CASSVPSGGPNTGELFF
many	TRBV24-1	TRBJ2-1	TRBD1	TGTGCCACCAGTGATTTAACGGACAGGGGCTACAATGAGCAGTTCTTC	CATSDLTDRGYNEQFF
many	TRBV10-1	TRBJ1-6	-	TGCGCCAGCGGGGGGAACCCCAATTCACCCCTCCACTTT	CASGGNPNSPLHF
many	TRBV18	TRBJ2-1	TRBD2	TGTGCCAGCAGAACTAGCGGGAGTTCCCACAATGAGCAGTTCTTC	CASRTSGSSHNEQFF
-	TRBV3-1	TRBJ2-7	-	TGTGCCAGCAGCCAAGATCGGGGGGCCGCCTACGAGCAGTACTTC	CASSQDRGAAYEQYF
many	TRBV15	TRBJ2-7	-	TGTGCCACCAGCGCCTTCCCATACGAGCAGTACTTC	CATSAFPYEQYF
many	TRBV7-9	TRBJ2-5	-	TGTGCCAGCAGCTTAGCGGATAGGGGATCCCAAGAGACCCAGTACTTC	CASSLADRGSQETQYF
many	TRBV30	TRBJ1-4	-	TGTGCCTGGAGTGTACTCGTCGCAACTAATGAAAAACTGTTTTTT	CAWSVLVATNEKLFF
many	TRBV11-2	TRBJ2-3	TRBD2	TGTGCCAGCAGCTTAGCCGGACTAGCAGGAGATACGCAGTATTTT	CASSLAGLAGDTQYF
many	TRBV12-5	TRBJ2-1	TRBD2	TGTGCTAGTGGTTCCCCCGGTGGTAGCGGGGGGGCGGGTGAGCAGTTCTTC	CASGSPGGSGGAGEQFF
many	TRBV10-3	TRBJ1-5	TRBD1	TGTGCCATCAGTGAAGGACAGGGATTGCAAAATCAGCCCCAGCATTTT	CAISEGQGLQNQPQHF
few	TRBV5-4	TRBJ1-1	-	TGTGCCAGCAGCTTGGGAGAGGGGTGGCAAACTGAAGCTTTCTTT	CASSLGEGWQTEAFF
-	TRBV9	TRBJ1-1	TRBD1	TGTGCCAGCTCCCCGGGAGGGACAGGGAGGAACACTGAAGCTTTCTTT	CASSPGGTGRNTEAFF
once	TRBV9	TRBJ1-4	-	TGTGCCAGCAGCGTAGGTCCCGGGGCTAATGAAAAACTGTTTTTT	CASSVGPGANEKLFF
-	TRBV9	TRBJ2-1	TRBD2	TGTGCCAGCAGCGTCGGAGCCCAGCGGGGGTTATACAATGAGCAGTTCTTC	CASSVGAQRGLYNEQFF
-	TRBV9	TRBJ1-2	-	TGTGCCAGCAGCGTCTACAGGGATAGCAAGGATGGCTACACCTTC	CASSVYRDSKDGYTF
many	TRBV5-1	TRBJ2-3	-	TGCGCCAGCAGCTTTAAGTCAGACGGTCGCACAGATACGCAGTATTTT	CASSFKSDGRTDTQYF
many	TRBV18	TRBJ2-1	-	TGTGCCAGCTCACCACCAGGGCGGTCGTCCTACAATGAGCAGTTCTTC	CASSPPGRSSYNEQFF
-	TRBV9	TRBJ1-3	-	TGTGCCAGCAGCGTAGTCAGCTCTGGAAACACCATATATTTT	CASSVVSSGNTIYF
many	TRBV5-1	TRBJ2-1	TRBD1	TGCGCCAGCAGCTTGGTGGGGACAGCCTACAATGAGCAGTTCTTC	CASSLVGTAYNEQFF
-	TRBV4-1	TRBJ1-2	-	TGCGCCAGCAGCCAAGGACCGAATGAAGGTGGCTACACCTTC	CASSQGPNEGGYTF
few	TRBV9	TRBJ2-6	-	TGTGCCAGCAGCGTAGCCGTTTCTGGGGCCAACGTCCTGACTTTC	CASSVAVSGANVLTF
-	TRBV24-1	TRBJ1-2	-	TGTGCCACCAGTGATCCCGGGAAGGGGGACCGAGATGGCTACACCTTC	CATSDPGKGDRDGYTF
many	TRBV19	TRBJ2-1	-	TGTGCCAGTAGAAGCACGCGTAAGACCTCCTACAATGAGCAGTTCTTC	CASRSTRKTSYNEQFF
many	TRBV20-1	TRBJ1-4	-	TGCAGTGCTAGAGGCAATGACCGGCCGGCTAATGAAAAACTGTTTTTT	CSARGNDRPANEKLFF
-	TRBV2	TRBJ2-3	-	TGTGCCAGCGGCCCGAGAGGAGTAACCGCAGATACGCAGTATTTT	CASGPRGVTADTQYF
few	TRBV6-2/TRBV6-3	TRBJ1-5	-	TGTGCCAGCAAGTGGACTTCCGCATCGGGGCAGCCCCAGCATTTT	CASKWTSASGQPQHF
many	TRBV7-9	TRBJ2-4	-	TGTGCCAGTTCCGATAGGGGCGCCAACATTCAGTACTTC	CASSDRGANIQYF
-	TRBV18	TRBJ1-2	-	TGTGCCAGCTCACCCCTCAGGGCGGTTCCCGAGGGCTACACCTTC	CASSPLRAVPEGYTF
-	TRBV29-1	TRBJ1-4	-	TGCAGCGTTGAAGGCGGGGTTGGGGAAAAACTGTTTTTT	CSVEGGVGEKLFF
many	TRBV7-8	TRBJ2-1	-	TGTGCCAGCAGCGATAAGAGGGACTCGTACTACAATGAGCAGTTCTTC	CASSDKRDSYYNEQFF
-	TRBV4-1	TRBJ2-1	-	TGCGCCAGCAGCCAAGATCGCCGGGAGCGTTACAATGAGCAGTTCTTC	CASSQDRRERYNEQFF
many	TRBV3-1	TRBJ2-1	TRBD2	TGTGCCAGCAGCCAAGTGTTAGCGGGGGGCCATAATGAGCAGTTCTTC	CASSQVLAGGHNEQFF
many	TRBV11-3	TRBJ2-3	-	TGTGCCAGCAGCTTAGGTGGGGGAAGCACAGATACGCAGTATTTT	CASSLGGGSTDTQYF